This TCR beta chain was captured in a study of T-cell memory formation after mild COVID-19. The sample holds a few counts of this clonotype. A 5'RACE reaction primed in the constant segment made cDNA libraries of TCR alpha and TCR beta, and these carried sample barcodes and UMIs. A single record per CDR3 protein comes from TCRdb applying MiXCR to the 5' RACE reads. The table records 350,000 to 550,000 distinct CDR3 sequences, under 20% of them present only once. Source material: PBMCs or a T cell subset sorted from them (not recorded which). The clonotype comes from a young man who had mild COVID-19 (a few samples of this study predate the infection). Cell type and time point are not known.

As DNA, the CDR3 is TGCGCCAGCAGCGTGAAGCGGGGGCCACAAGAGACCCAGTACTTC. It translates to CASSVKRGPQETQYF. The rearrangement uses TRBV5-1 and TRBJ2-5; 8 bases are shared with TRBD2. The CDR3 covers 15 residues. Germline CDR1 reads SGHRS; CDR2 reads YFSETQ. Losses at the gene ends were 4 bases for V and 2 bases for J; bases not matched to a gene: 7.